One and the same sample provided the 11 T cell receptor beta chains below, sequenced in a study of spatial heterogeneity in lung cancer. Study outcomes and limitations: Tracking of tumor mutation counts was seen in expanded intratumoral alpha and beta TCR counts.

The time point is: sample taken at primary tumor resection. For these TCRs, the target antigens are not known. TCRdb redid the calling of the 5' RACE reads with MiXCR, one entry per CDR3 protein. Among about 11,000 distinct CDR3 sequences listed, about 5.5% were seen once. Sequenced material: lung tumor tissue, taken at surgery. The source is a male donor with early-stage non-small cell lung cancer.

This clonotype has a count of ten or more. This beta chain is an unintended read in a library built for alpha chains; its size means little. The chain recombines TRBV4-2 with TRBJ1-3; D is possibly TRBD1 (6 bases). The germline V and J ends were trimmed by 0 bases and 1 base, with 13 bases remaining between them. The CDR3 contains 17 residues. Germline V gene data show CDR1 as LGHNA and CDR2 as YNFKEQ. The CDR3 sequence is CASSQDPAGASGNTIYF. The CDR3 nucleotides are TGTGCCAGCAGCCAAGATCCGGCGGGGGCTTCTGGAAACACCATATATTTT.

This clonotype was observed at least ten times. Being off target in a library aimed at alpha chains, this beta chain has a size of little meaning. V usage is TRBV9 and J usage is TRBJ2-3; D gene unclear. Germline loops: CDR1 SGDLS, CDR2 YYNGEE. Trimming stripped 2 bases from V and 0 bases from J, with 7 bases between. This CDR3 region has 14 residues. The CDR3 DNA follows: TGTGCCAGCAGCGTGACACCTAGCACAGATACGCAGTATTTT. Its translation is CASSVTPSTDTQYF.

This clonotype is medium-sized (0.01 to 0.1%) in the sample. This beta chain is an unintended read in a library built for alpha chains; its size means little. This chain uses TRBV14 with TRBJ2-7; D remains unclear. The length of the CDR3 is 12 residues. The V end lost 1 base, the J end lost 3 bases, and 4 bases lay between the germline ends. Germline values: CDR1 SGHDN, CDR2 FVKESK. This CDR3 is CASSQAIYEQYF. The CDR3 DNA reads as TGTGCCAGCAGCCAAGCCATCTACGAGCAGTACTTC.

This clonotype was seen repeatedly, ten times or more. This beta chain slipped into a library made for alpha chains as a stray read, so its size is not meaningful. J is TRBJ2-5 and V is TRBV10-3; D uncertain. Looked up from germline, CDR1 is ENHRY and CDR2 is SYGVKD. This CDR3 contains 13 residues. Trimming removed 8 bases from V and 1 base from J, with 11 bases in between. CDR3 DNA: TGTGCCATCGGAGTTAGGGCCCAAGAGACCCAGTACTTC. Its translation is CAIGVRAQETQYF.

This clonotype came up many times. The size of this beta chain means little, since it is a stray read in a library made for alpha chains. V is TRBV9 and J is TRBJ2-7, with D hard to call. V was clipped by 0 bases and J by 2 bases, with 15 bases between them. Germline V CDR1 and CDR2: SGDLS, YYNGEE. The CDR3 extends over 16 amino acids. The CDR3 bases are TGTGCCAGCAGCGTAGTTGTTCCACGCAGGACCTACGAGCAGTACTTC. Translated, it gives CASSVVVPRRTYEQYF.

This clonotype was counted a few times. This beta chain is an unintended read in a library built for alpha chains; its size means little. The chain carries TRBV5-1 and TRBJ2-3; no reliable D call. Germline CDR1 and CDR2: SGHRS and YFSETQ. The V end lost 4 bases, the J end lost 2 bases, and 11 bases lay between the germline ends. The CDR3 is made up of 14 amino acids. DNA for the CDR3: TGCGCCAGCAGCAGGCAAGCGACCACAGATACGCAGTATTTT. This translates into CASSRQATTDTQYF.

This clonotype was recorded at least ten times. This beta chain is a stray read from a library made for alpha chains; its abundance is not meaningful. The chain joins TRBV12-3 or TRBV12-4 to TRBJ2-7, with D maybe TRBD1 (5 bases). V was clipped by 1 base and J by 5 bases, with 9 bases between them. This CDR3 is built from 13 residues. This chain's CDR3 is CASSLEVTDEQYF. CDR3 coding DNA: TGTGCCAGCAGTTTAGAAGTGACAGACGAGCAGTACTTC.

This clonotype qualifies as medium-sized (0.01 to 0.1%). This beta chain represents an off-target read in a library built for alpha chains; its size is of limited meaning. The gene calls are TRBV5-1 and TRBJ1-2; D unresolved. CDR1 is SGHRS, CDR2 YFSETQ, per germline. There are 13 residues in the CDR3. Trimming stripped 0 bases from V and 3 bases from J, with 6 bases between. CDR3 nucleotide sequence: TGCGCCAGCAGCTTGGACGGGGACTATGGCTACACCTTC. Translating gives CASSLDGDYGYTF.

This clonotype was seen at least ten times. In a library made to pick up alpha chains, this beta chain is a stray read with a size that means little. The gene calls are TRBV6-1 and TRBJ1-2; possible D gene TRBD1, 5 bases. This CDR3 has 15 amino acids. Germline V gives CDR1 MNHNS, CDR2 SASEGT. Trimming shortened V by 6 bases and J by 4 bases, and 18 bases separated the two germline ends. The CDR3 loop is CASRTQETGTYGYTF. DNA for the CDR3: TGTGCCAGCAGAACACAGGAGACGGGAACCTATGGCTACACCTTC.

Points on this clonotype: The size of this beta chain means little, since it is a stray read in a library made for alpha chains. The chain carries TRBV29-1 and TRBJ2-6; no clear D. V gave up 4 bases and J gave up 1 base, with 11 bases separating them. Germline assignment: CDR1 SQVTM and CDR2 ANQGSEA. The CDR3 has 15 amino acids. CDR3 amino acids: CSVADGRSGANVLTF. CDR3 DNA sequence: TGCAGCGTTGCCGACGGCCGGTCTGGGGCCAACGTCCTGACTTTC.

With regard to this clonotype: Since it is a stray read in a library aimed at alpha chains, this beta chain has a size that is not meaningful. V usage is TRBV15 and J usage is TRBJ2-7; perhaps TRBD2 as D (6 bases). V was clipped by 1 base and J by 3 bases, with 10 bases between them. CDR1 and CDR2 from the germline V gene are LNHNV and YYDKDF (reference sequence). The CDR3 is made up of 14 amino acids. The CDR3 region has the DNA TGTGCCACCAGCAGAGTGGCGGGGAACTACGAGCAGTACTTC. Amino acid sequence: CATSRVAGNYEQYF. The full variable domain, with the rest looked up from reference TRBV15 and TRBJ2-7, is DAMVIQNPRYQVTQFGKPVTLSCSQTLNHNVMYWYQQKSSQAPKLLFHYYDKDFNNEADTPDNFQSRRPNTSFCFLDIRSPGLGDTAMYLCATSRVAGNYEQYFGPGTRLTVT.